These 11 T cell receptor beta chains originate from one sample sequenced in a study of long-term antiretroviral therapy in people with HIV. At the survey level, the v3.0 immunoSEQ assay was run. This table comes from immunoSEQ multiplex PCR, and its TCRdb copy is limited to in-frame clones, with some not included. The table lists about 24,000 clones, 80% to 90% of them singletons. The sample consisted of unsorted PBMCs, taken 1.2 years after starting antiretroviral therapy. These receptors all stem from a middle-aged man with HIV.

This chain connects TRBV28 to TRBJ1-5, with D possibly being TRBD1 (6 bases). Germline-derived CDR1 and CDR2 are MDHEN and SYDVKM. The V end was cut by 3 bases, the J end by 0 bases, with 18 bases between. The CDR3 is 18 amino acids. The CDR3 loop reads CASSLPRGGGYSNQPQHF. The DNA of the CDR3 is TGTGCCAGCAGTTTGCCTCGGGGGGGCGGATATAGCAATCAGCCCCAGCATTTT.

The genes are TRBV30 and TRBJ2-2, with 7 bases matching TRBD1. This CDR3 region has 14 residues. Losses at the gene ends were 7 bases for V and 3 bases for J; bases not matched to a gene: 8. Germline CDR1 reads GTSNPN; CDR2 reads SVGIG (reference sequence). The CDR3: CASTRDSYTGELFF. DNA for the CDR3: TGTGCCTCGACCAGGGACAGCTACACCGGGGAGCTGTTTTTT.

This clone was observed once. CDR3 coding DNA: TGCGCCAGCAGTCCCGGACCTTCTCGAAACACCATATATTTT. It is translated as CASSPGPSRNTIYF. V gene TRBV5-1 combines with J gene TRBJ1-3; D gene unclear. Germline V CDR1 and CDR2: SGHRS, YFSETQ. This CDR3 comprises 14 residues. V was cut by 5 bases and J by 5 bases, with 14 bases left in between.

The chain is built from TRBV7-9 and TRBJ1-1; the D is unclear. The V end lost 7 bases, the J end lost 6 bases, and 9 bases lay between the germline ends. CDR1 and CDR2 from the germline V gene are SEHNR and FQNEAQ (reference sequence). The CDR3 has 11 amino acids. As DNA, the CDR3 is TGTGCCAGCACCCGGGTGGCTGAAGCTTTCTTT. Encoded protein: CASTRVAEAFF.

J is TRBJ2-1 and V is TRBV7-6; TRBD2 aligns across 13 bases. Germline CDR1 and CDR2: SGHVS and FNYEAQ. V was clipped by 3 bases and J by 9 bases; unmatched bases: 5. The CDR3 is 15 amino acids. The CDR3 region has the DNA TGTGCCAGCAGCTTTACTAGCGGGGGGGCCGCTGAGCAGTTCTTC. As protein: CASSFTSGGAAEQFF.

The chain joins TRBV19 to TRBJ2-3; 7 bases align to TRBD1. V lost 4 bases to trimming and J lost 4 bases; unmatched junction nucleotides: 5. The V gene's germline CDR1 is LNHDA and CDR2 SQIVND (reference sequence). This CDR3 is 14 amino acids long. In DNA form, the CDR3 reads TGTGCCAGTAGTAAAGGGGGCGCGGCAGATACGCAGTATTTT. Protein: CASSKGGAADTQYF.

This clone was detected only once. V is TRBV15 and J is TRBJ2-1; D tentatively reads TRBD1 or TRBD2 (5 bases each). Germline lookup yields CDR1 LNHNV and CDR2 YYDKDF (reference sequence). With 0 bases removed from V and 7 bases from J, the gap between germline ends came to 7 bases. The length of the CDR3 is 13 residues. The CDR3: CATSRDEGNEQFF. The CDR3 DNA sequence: TGTGCCACCAGCAGAGATGAGGGGAATGAGCAGTTCTTC.

The chain carries TRBV7-8 and TRBJ1-2; D is ambiguous. The CDR3 sequence is 13 residues long. CDR1 is SGHVS, CDR2 FQNEAQ, per germline. Trimming left V 4 bases short and J 2 bases short, with 8 bases between. The CDR3 bases are TGTGCCAGCAGCTCCACGGTGAACTATGGCTACACCTTC. The encoded protein is CASSSTVNYGYTF.

The chain employs TRBV4-1 and TRBJ1-2, with 7 bases identical to TRBD1. The V segment lost 4 bases and the J segment 4 bases; nucleotides outside the gene matches: 9. Germline lookup yields CDR1 MGHRA and CDR2 YSYEKL. The CDR3 sequence is 15 residues long. The CDR3 here is CASSLIGDSPYGYTF. In DNA form, the CDR3 reads TGCGCCAGCAGCCTCATTGGGGACAGCCCCTATGGCTACACCTTC.

This clone is a singleton in its sample. V usage is TRBV11-2 and J usage is TRBJ2-2, with D perhaps matching TRBD1 or TRBD2 (5 bases each). The CDR3 loop spans 14 amino acids. Trimming took 3 bases from V and 1 from J, leaving 6 bases between them. The germline gives CDR1 SGHAT, CDR2 FQNNGV. The DNA of the CDR3 is TGTGCCAGCAGCTTGGGACGGAACACCGGGGAGCTGTTTTTT. As protein: CASSLGRNTGELFF.

This chain links TRBV28 with TRBJ2-3; D may match TRBD1 or TRBD2 (5 bases each). CDR1 and CDR2 from the germline V gene are MDHEN and SYDVKM. This CDR3 spans 16 amino acids. V was clipped by 4 bases and J by 0 bases, with 14 bases between them. CDR3 sequence reads: CASSSPRGTSTDTQYF. CDR3 nucleotides: TGTGCCAGCAGTTCCCCCCGGGGCACTAGCACAGATACGCAGTATTTT.